The entry below gives a single T cell receptor (beta chain) sequence along with its context. Method: immunoSEQ multiplex PCR; TCRdb's copy keeps in-frame clones and lacks some. Of some 220,000 clones listed, approximately 90% are singletons. The data belong to a study of blood T cell repertoires in COVID-19. Study background: From the United States, Italy and Spain came samples of acute and convalescent COVID-19. Nucleic acid was either cDNA or gDNA, and it came from T cells, B-cell-depleted T cells, or PBMCs.

CDR1 and CDR2 (germline): MDHEN, SYDVKM. V was trimmed by 11 bases and J by 5 bases, leaving 18 bases between them. The CDR3 extends over 13 amino acids. Each participant's cohort was designated according to participant-reported clinical history. The TCR comes from a woman aged 18 to 35 in a cohort exposed to, infected with or recovered from COVID-19 (not recorded which). The J gene is TRBJ1-1, the V gene TRBV28, with D possibly TRBD1 on 5 matching bases. The specimen sequenced was PBMCs or T cells enriched from blood (not recorded which). The CDR3 DNA follows: TGTGCCTGTTATGGGGCAGCCGAGACTGAAGCTTTCTTT. Its protein product is CACYGAAETEAFF.